This T cell receptor (beta chain) is from a study of OX40 agonist ivuxolimab in advanced cancers. About the research overall: Hepatocellular carcinoma, melanoma, renal cell or head and neck cancer affected the dose-escalation patients. Whole-study results and caveats: Averaged across samples, CD8+ T cells carried more expanded clones than CD4+ did. Several nonresponders also turned out to have low normalized T-cell clonal expansion.

Concerning this clone: Its antigen is not known.

The germline V and J ends were trimmed by 1 base and 4 bases, with 10 bases remaining between them. The CDR3 totals 15 residues. Germline V lookup: CDR1 MDHEN, CDR2 SYDVKM. Samples were taken at baseline and on day 1 of cycles 4 and 7. Produced via immunoSEQ multiplex PCR; TCRdb's table is partial and in-frame only. The repertoire has tens of thousands of clones, roughly nine tenths of them found once; the top ten carry approximately 1.4%. The specimen comprised CD4+ or CD8+ T cells sorted from blood, sampled in a trial of the OX40 agonist ivuxolimab. The TCR was taken from an adult with an advanced solid tumor such as melanoma, head and neck, liver or kidney cancer. The gene calls are TRBV28 and TRBJ1-4; the D gene is possibly TRBD1 (5 bases). In DNA, the CDR3 is TGTGCCAGCAGTTTATCAGGGCGTTTTAATGAAAAACTGTTTTTT. Translating gives CASSLSGRFNEKLFF.